Included here is one T cell receptor (beta chain) sequence, with context. Which antigen it targets is not known. No much larger clone is present one base from it, and per-base qualities are unavailable. TCRbeta CDR3 regions were amplified from genomic DNA using the immunoSEQ Assay, a bias-controlled multiplex PCR. The published analysis was carried out like this. Nucleated cell counts per sample were estimated from amplification of reference gene primers within the assay. To quantify the absolute abundance of each unique TCRbeta CDR3 rearrangement, sequence reads were collapsed and filtered. For each sample, productive Simpson clonality was calculated as the square root of Simpson's diversity index over productive rearrangements. In TCRdb, the immuneACCESS table is reduced to in-frame sequences with V and J assigned. These tables do not hold every clone; where another copy was compared, an unresolved V gene accounts for under half, and the others remain unexplained. For V, J and clone size, that table is used; D and trimming come from the DNA. The sample data list about 270,000 clones, and more than 70% of these were observed just once. Under 2.5% of the sample belongs to the ten largest clones.

Compared with germline, V lacks 3 bases and J lacks 2 bases; bases without a gene match: 4. Reading from cysteine to phenylalanine, the CDR3 counts 14 amino acids. Only the CDR3 DNA is retained, 42 bases long and in frame from the first base. CDR1 SGHRS and CDR2 YFSETQ are derived from the germline V gene. Participants in the prospective study were aged roughly 18 to 89 years, lived in 20 to 25 United States geographic areas, and enrolled through a virtual design. In the prospective study, cohorts were assigned on the basis of participant-reported clinical history obtained from a screening survey and a study questionnaire. Each participant in the prospective study had whole blood, serum and a nasopharyngeal or oropharyngeal swab collected by mobile phlebotomists. Prospective study participants could optionally give additional blood draws and questionnaires over an approximately two-month period. Before DNA extraction, prospective study blood samples were shipped either frozen or at room temperature.

The sample comes from a study of blood T cell repertoires in COVID-19 (TCRdb year 2020). For context, the study as a whole: ImmuneRACE Cohort 3 recovered participants were defined by two consecutive negative NP/OP PCR tests, healthcare professional clearance, or symptom resolution. The collaborator samples originated in the United States, Italy and Spain and spanned the acute and convalescent phases of COVID-19. The material from the prospective study consisted of cDNA or gDNA derived from T cells, B-cell-depleted T cells, or PBMCs. Deeply sampled blood TCRbeta repertoires from subjects exposed to, actively infected with, or recovered from COVID-19 were included in the dataset. The repertoires were made available in a free public database intended to serve as a resource for research on the immune response to SARS-CoV-2. The samples were drawn from two sources: the first 160 participants of the ongoing ImmuneRACE study, and 1,000 to 1,500 subjects contributed by 6 global collaborators. A de-identified subject ID, COVID-19 status, age in years and sex were almost always included in the sample metadata. HLA class I and class II types, where available, came from metadata supplied by the sample provider rather than from assay-based typing. Results the study describes overall, beyond this receptor: How much clinical and demographic metadata was included differed by source and by participant, and the metadata was provided uncurated.

This chain joins TRBV5-1 to TRBJ2-7; 8 bases in between match TRBD1. Specimen: PBMCs or T cells enriched from blood (not recorded which). This clonotype was obtained from an older woman in a cohort exposed to, infected with or recovered from COVID-19 (not recorded which). The CDR3 corresponds to CASSSRTGTYEQYF. The bases are TGCGCCAGCAGCTCCCGGACAGGGACCTACGAGCAGTACTTC. The variable domain in full, with residues beyond the CDR3 obtained from the reference TRBV5-1 and TRBJ2-7 genes, is KAGVTQTPRYLIKTRGQQVTLSCSPISGHRSVSWYQQTPGQGLQFLFEYFSETQRNKGNFPGRFSGRQFSNSRSEMNVSTLELGDSALYLCASSSRTGTYEQYFGPGTRLTVT.